This record concerns one TCR beta chain sequence. No cognate antigen has been identified for it. No much larger clone is present one base from it, and per-base qualities are unavailable. The library was generated by the immunoSEQ multiplex PCR assay. TCRdb provides this immuneACCESS table in a form limited to in-frame rearrangements. Some clones are lacking; in checked studies, under half of them reflect an unresolved V gene, and why the rest are absent is not known. For this sample there are around 35,000 clones; roughly nine tenths appear just once. Under 6% of the sample is taken by the ten largest. The data derive from a study of T cell changes during pregnancy in multiple sclerosis (dated by TCRdb to the late 2010s). A note on the overall study: Changes in the T cell repertoire over the course of pregnancy were examined in this study in women with multiple sclerosis.

Sequencing used CD8+ T cells from peripheral blood mononuclear cells, obtained after pregnancy. The sequence came from a female donor with multiple sclerosis, enrolled in a pregnancy study.

The CDR3 reads as follows: CASSPSGGATGELFF. DNA sequence: TGTGCCAGCAGCCCTAGCGGGGGGGCCACCGGGGAGCTGTTTTTT. The sequence is built from TRBV4-2 and TRBJ2-2, and TRBD2 matches 12 of the central bases. Its CDR3 holds 15 amino acids, cysteine through phenylalanine. CDR3 DNA is the only sequence kept; it has 45 bases, read in frame from the first base. V and J are trimmed by 4 bases and 4 bases, and the gene matches miss 1 base of the junction. Reading the germline V gene gives CDR1 LGHNA and CDR2 YNFKEQ.